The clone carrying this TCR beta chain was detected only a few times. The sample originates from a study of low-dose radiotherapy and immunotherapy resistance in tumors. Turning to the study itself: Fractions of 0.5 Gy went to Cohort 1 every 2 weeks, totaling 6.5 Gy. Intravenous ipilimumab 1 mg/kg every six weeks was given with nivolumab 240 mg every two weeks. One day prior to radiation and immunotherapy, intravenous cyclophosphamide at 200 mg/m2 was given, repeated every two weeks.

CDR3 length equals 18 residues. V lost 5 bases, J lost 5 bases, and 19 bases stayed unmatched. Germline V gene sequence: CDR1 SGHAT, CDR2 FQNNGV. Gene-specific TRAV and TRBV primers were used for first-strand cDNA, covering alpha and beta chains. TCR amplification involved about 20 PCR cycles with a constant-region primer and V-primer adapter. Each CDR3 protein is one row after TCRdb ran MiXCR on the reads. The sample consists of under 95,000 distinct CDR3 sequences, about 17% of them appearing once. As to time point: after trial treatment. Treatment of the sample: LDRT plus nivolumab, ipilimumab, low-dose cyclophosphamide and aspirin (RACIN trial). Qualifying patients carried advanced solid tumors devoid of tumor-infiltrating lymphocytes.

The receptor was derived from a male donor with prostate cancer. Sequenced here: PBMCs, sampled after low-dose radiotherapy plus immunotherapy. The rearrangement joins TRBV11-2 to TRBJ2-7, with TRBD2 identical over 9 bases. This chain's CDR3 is CASSPIGSGGRAGDEQYF. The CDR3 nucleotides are TGTGCCAGCAGCCCCATTGGATCGGGCGGGAGGGCCGGGGACGAGCAGTACTTC. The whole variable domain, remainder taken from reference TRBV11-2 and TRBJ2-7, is EAGVAQSPRYKIIEKRQSVAFWCNPISGHATLYWYQQILGQGPKLLIQFQNNGVVDDSQLPKDRFSAERLKGVDSTLKIQPAKLEDSAVYLCASSPIGSGGRAGDEQYFGPGTRLTVT.